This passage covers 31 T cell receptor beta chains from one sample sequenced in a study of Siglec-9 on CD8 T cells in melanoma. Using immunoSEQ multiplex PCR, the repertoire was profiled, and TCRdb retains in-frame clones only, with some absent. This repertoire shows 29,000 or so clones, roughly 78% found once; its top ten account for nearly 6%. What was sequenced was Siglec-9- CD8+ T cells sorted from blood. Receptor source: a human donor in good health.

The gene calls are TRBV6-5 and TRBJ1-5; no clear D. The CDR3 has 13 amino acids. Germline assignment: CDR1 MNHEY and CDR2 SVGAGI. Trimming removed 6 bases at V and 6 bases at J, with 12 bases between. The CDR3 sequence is CASSLGNSQPQHF. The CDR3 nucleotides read TGTGCCAGCAGCCTGGGGAATAGTCAGCCCCAGCATTTT.

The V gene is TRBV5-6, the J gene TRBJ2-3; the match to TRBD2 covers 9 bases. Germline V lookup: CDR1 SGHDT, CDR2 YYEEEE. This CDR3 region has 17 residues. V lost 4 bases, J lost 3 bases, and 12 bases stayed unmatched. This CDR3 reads CASSLNLAGEETDTQYF. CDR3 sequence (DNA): TGTGCCAGCAGCCTCAATTTAGCGGGAGAAGAAACAGATACGCAGTATTTT.

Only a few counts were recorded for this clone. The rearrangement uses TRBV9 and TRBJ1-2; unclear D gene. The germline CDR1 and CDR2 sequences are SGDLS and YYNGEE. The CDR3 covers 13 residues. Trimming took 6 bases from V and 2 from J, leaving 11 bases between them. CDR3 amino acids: CASKRLGNYGYTF. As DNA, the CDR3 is TGTGCCAGCAAGAGACTGGGCAACTATGGCTACACCTTC.

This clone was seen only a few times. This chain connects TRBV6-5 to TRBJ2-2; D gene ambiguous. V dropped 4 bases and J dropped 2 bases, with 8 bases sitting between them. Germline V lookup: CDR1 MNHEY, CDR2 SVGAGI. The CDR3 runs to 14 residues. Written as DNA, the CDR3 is TGTGCCAGCAGTTCCAGGTTAAACACCGGGGAGCTGTTTTTT. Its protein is CASSSRLNTGELFF.

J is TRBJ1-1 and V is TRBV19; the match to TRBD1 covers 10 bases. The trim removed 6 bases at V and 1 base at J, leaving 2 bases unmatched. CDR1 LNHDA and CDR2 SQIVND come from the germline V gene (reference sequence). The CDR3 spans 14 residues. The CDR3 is CASRGQGTNTEAFF. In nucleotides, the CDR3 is TGTGCCAGTAGGGGACAGGGGACGAACACTGAAGCTTTCTTT. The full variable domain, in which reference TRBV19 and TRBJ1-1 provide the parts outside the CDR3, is DGGITQSPKYLFRKEGQNVTLSCEQNLNHDAMYWYRQDPGQGLRLIYYSQIVNDFQKGDIAEGYSVSREKKESFPLTVTSAQKNPTAFYLCASRGQGTNTEAFFGQGTRLTVV.

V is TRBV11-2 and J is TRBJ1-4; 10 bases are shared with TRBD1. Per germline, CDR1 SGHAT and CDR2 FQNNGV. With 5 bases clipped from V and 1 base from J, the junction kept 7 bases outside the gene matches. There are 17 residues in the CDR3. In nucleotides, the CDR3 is TGTGCCAGCAGCCCCTTGGGACAGGGGCTAACTAATGAAAAACTGTTTTTT. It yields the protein CASSPLGQGLTNEKLFF.

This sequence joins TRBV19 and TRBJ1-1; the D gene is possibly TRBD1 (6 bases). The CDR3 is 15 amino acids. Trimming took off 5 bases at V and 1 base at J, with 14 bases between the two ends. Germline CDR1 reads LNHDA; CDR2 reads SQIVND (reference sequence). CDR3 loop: CASSFRTETNTEAFF. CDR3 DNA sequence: TGTGCCAGTAGTTTCCGGACAGAGACGAACACTGAAGCTTTCTTT.

CDR3 in DNA: TGTGCCAGCAGCCGGGACAGCACAGATACGCAGTATTTT. It yields the protein CASSRDSTDTQYF. This rearrangement joins TRBV27 to TRBJ2-3; D is tentatively TRBD1 or TRBD2 (5 bases each). The CDR3 runs to 13 residues. V lost 6 bases and J lost 0, with 7 bases in between. Germline lookup yields CDR1 MNHEY and CDR2 SMNVEV (reference sequence).

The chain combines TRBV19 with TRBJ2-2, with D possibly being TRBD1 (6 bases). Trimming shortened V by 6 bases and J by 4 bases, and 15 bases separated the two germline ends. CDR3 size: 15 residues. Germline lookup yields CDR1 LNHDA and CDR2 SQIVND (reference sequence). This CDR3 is CASSLGGASTGELFF. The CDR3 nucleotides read TGTGCCAGTAGCTTAGGGGGAGCGAGCACCGGGGAGCTGTTTTTT.

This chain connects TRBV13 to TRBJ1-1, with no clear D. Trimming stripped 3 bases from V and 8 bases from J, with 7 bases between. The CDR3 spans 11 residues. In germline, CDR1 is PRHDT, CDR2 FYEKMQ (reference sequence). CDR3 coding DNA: TGTGCCAGCAGCTTGCCGATCGAAGCTTTCTTT. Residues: CASSLPIEAFF.

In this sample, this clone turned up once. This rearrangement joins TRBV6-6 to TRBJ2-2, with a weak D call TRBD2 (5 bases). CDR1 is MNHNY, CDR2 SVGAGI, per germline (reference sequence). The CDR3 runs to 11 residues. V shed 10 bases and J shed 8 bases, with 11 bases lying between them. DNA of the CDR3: TGTGCCATCCTTAGAGGGGGGGAGCTGTTTTTT. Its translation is CAILRGGELFF.

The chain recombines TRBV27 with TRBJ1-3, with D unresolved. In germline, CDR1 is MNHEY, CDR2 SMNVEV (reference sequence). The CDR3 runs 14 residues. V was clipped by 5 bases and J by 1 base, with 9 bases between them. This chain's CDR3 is CASSLDGSGNTIYF. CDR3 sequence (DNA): TGTGCCAGCAGTCTTGACGGTTCTGGAAACACCATATATTTT.

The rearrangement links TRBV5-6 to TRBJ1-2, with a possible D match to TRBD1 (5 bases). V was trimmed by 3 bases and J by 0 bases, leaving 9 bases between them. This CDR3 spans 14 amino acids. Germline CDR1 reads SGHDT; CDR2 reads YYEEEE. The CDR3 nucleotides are TGTGCCAGCAGCTCGACAGCCACTAACTATGGCTACACCTTC. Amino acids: CASSSTATNYGYTF.

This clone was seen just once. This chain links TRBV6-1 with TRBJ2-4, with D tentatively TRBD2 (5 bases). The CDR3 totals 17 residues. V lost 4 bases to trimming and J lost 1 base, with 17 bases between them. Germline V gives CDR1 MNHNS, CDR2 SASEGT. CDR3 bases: TGTGCCAGCAGTGTGTCCAACGGGCCGGGGGCCAAAAACATTCAGTACTTC. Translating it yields CASSVSNGPGAKNIQYF.

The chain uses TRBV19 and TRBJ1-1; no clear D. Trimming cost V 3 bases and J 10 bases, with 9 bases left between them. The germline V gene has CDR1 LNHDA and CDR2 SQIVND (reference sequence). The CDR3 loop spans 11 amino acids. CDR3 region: CASSIQVRAFF. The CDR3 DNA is TGTGCCAGTAGTATTCAAGTCCGAGCTTTCTTT.

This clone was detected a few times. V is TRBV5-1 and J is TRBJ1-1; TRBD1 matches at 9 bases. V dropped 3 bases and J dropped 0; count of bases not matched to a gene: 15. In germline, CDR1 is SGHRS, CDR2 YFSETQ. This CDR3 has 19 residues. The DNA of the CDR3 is TGCGCCAGCAGCTGGATCGGACAGGGGCAAAACTTCATGAACACTGAAGCTTTCTTT. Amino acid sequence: CASSWIGQGQNFMNTEAFF.

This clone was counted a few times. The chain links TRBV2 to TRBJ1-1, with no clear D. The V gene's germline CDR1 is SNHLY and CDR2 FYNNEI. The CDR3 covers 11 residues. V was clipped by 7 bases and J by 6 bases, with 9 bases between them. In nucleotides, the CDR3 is TGTGCCAGCAATACTGGCGCTGAAGCTTTCTTT. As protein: CASNTGAEAFF.

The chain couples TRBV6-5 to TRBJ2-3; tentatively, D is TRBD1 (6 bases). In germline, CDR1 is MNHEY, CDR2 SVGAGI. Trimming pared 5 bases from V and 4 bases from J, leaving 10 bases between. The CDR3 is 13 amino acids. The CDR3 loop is CASSTGTSDTQYF. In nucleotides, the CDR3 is TGTGCCAGCAGTACAGGGACATCAGATACGCAGTATTTT.

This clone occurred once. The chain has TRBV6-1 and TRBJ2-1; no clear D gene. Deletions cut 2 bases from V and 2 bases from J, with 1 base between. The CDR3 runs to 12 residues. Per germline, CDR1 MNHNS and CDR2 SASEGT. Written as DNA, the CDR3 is TGTGCCAGCAGTGAACCCTACAATGAGCAGTTCTTC. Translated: CASSEPYNEQFF.

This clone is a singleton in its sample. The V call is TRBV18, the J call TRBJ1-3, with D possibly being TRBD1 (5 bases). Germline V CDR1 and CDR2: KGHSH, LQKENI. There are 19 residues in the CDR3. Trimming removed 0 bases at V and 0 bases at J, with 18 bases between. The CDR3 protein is CASSPPGRLNPLSGNTIYF. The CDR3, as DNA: TGTGCCAGCTCACCACCGGGACGCCTAAACCCACTCTCTGGAAACACCATATATTTT.

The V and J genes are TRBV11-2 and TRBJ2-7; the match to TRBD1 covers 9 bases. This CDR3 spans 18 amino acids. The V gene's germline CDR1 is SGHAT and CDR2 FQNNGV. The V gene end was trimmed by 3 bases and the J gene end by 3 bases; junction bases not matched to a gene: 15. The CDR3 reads CASSFRGPGTGTDYEQYV. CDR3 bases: TGTGCCAGCAGCTTTAGAGGGCCCGGGACAGGGACGGACTACGAGCAGTACGTC.

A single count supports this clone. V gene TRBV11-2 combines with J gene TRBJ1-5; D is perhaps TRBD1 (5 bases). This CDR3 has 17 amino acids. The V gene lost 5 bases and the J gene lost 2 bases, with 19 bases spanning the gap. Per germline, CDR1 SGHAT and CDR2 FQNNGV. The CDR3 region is CASSPGSVAGGNQPQHF. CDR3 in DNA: TGTGCCAGCAGCCCAGGGAGTGTTGCGGGGGGCAATCAGCCCCAGCATTTT.

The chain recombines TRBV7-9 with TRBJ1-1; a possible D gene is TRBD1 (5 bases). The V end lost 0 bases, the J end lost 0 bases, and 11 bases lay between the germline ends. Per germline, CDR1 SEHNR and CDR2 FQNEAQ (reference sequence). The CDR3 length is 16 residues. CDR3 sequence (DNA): TGTGCCAGCAGCTTAGCGTGGGCAGGGATGAACACTGAAGCTTTCTTT. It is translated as CASSLAWAGMNTEAFF.

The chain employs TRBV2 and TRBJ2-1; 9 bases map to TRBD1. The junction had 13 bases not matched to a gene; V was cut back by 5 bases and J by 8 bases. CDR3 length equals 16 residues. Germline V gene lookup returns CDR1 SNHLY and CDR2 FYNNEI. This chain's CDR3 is CASSTNPGQGLYEQFF. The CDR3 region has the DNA TGTGCCAGCAGTACAAACCCGGGACAGGGATTGTATGAGCAGTTCTTC.

The CDR3 nucleotides are TGTGCCAGCAGCTTAGGGCAGGGGGCTTACGAGCAGTACTTC. Encoded protein: CASSLGQGAYEQYF. The genes are TRBV7-8 and TRBJ2-7, with 8 bases aligning to TRBD1. Per the germline V gene, CDR1 is SGHVS and CDR2 is FQNEAQ. This CDR3 has 14 amino acids. The V gene end was trimmed by 1 base and the J gene end by 4 bases; junction bases not matched to a gene: 3.

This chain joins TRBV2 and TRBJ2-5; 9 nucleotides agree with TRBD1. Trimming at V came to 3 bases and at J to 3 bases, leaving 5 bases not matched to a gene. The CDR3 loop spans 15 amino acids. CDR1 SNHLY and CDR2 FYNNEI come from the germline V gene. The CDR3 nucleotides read TGTGCCAGCAGTGAGGCGTGGACAGGGGAAGAGACCCAGTACTTC. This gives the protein CASSEAWTGEETQYF.

The CDR3 reads CASSPDGWGNNEQFF. CDR3 nucleotides: TGTGCCAGCAGCCCGGATGGGTGGGGGAACAATGAGCAGTTCTTC. The V gene is TRBV5-4, the J gene TRBJ2-1; D could derive from TRBD1 or TRBD2 (5 bases each). V lost 4 bases, J lost 5 bases, and 16 bases lay in between. The CDR3 totals 15 residues. Germline CDR1 and CDR2: SGHNT and YYREEE (reference sequence).

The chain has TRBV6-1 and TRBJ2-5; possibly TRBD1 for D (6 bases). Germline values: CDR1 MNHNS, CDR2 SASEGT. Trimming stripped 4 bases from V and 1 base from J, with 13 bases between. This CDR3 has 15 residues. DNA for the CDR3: TGTGCCAGCAGTGTGATAACAGGGTTCCAAGAGACCCAGTACTTC. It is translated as CASSVITGFQETQYF.

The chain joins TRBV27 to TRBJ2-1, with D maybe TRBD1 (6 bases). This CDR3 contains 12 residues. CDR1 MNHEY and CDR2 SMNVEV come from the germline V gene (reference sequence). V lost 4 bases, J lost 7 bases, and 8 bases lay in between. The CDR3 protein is CASSSTGNEQFF. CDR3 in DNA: TGTGCCAGCAGTTCTACAGGGAATGAGCAGTTCTTC.

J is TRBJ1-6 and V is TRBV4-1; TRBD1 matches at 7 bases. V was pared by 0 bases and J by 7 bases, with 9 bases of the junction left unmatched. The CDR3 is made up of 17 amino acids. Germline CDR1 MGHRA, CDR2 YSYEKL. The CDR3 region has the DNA TGCGCCAGCAGCCAAGATTCCTCCGGGACAGCCAATTCACCCCTCCACTTT. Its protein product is CASSQDSSGTANSPLHF.

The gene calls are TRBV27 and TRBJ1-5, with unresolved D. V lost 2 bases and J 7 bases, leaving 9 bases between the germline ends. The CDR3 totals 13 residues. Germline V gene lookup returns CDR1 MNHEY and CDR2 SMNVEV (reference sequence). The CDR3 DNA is TGTGCCAGCAGTTTAGCTATTGGACAGCCCCAGCATTTT. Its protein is CASSLAIGQPQHF.